This TCR beta chain was captured by sequencing in a study of naive CD8 T cells in extremely preterm neonates. Study-level findings and limits: Preterm neonate repertoires were significantly less rich by iChao1 than others.

Assay: immunoSEQ multiplex PCR; the TCRdb copy retains only in-frame clones and omits some. The sample shows several thousand clones, 95% to 98% of them seen only once. On this clone itself: Its specificity is not known.

Germline V gene data show CDR1 as MNHNY and CDR2 as SVGAGI (reference sequence). The CDR3 spans 15 residues. Deletions cut 10 bases from V and 4 bases from J, with 20 bases between. The healthy nonsmoking adult controls had a median age of approximately 36 years, range about 20-55 years. Per sample, roughly 17,000 to 100,000 naive CD8+ cells were sorted. This sequence originates from a human donor in good health. The rearrangement uses TRBV6-6 and TRBJ1-5; D gene uncertain. The sequenced sample consisted of naive CD8+ T cells from blood. Written as DNA, the CDR3 is TGTGCCACCAGGATGAGGGTAGACTCAAATCAGCCCCAGCATTTT. Its translation: CATRMRVDSNQPQHF.